The 22 T cell receptor beta chains presented below share a single source sample, sequenced in a study of blood T cell repertoires in COVID-19. Generated by immunoSEQ multiplex PCR, the TCRdb table keeps only in-frame clones and is missing some. The repertoire has about 75,000 clones, 70% to 90% of them found once; the top ten carry over 6%. Sequences were obtained from peripheral blood. The receptors were sampled from a woman in her sixties or seventies with acute or convalescent COVID-19.

This rearrangement joins TRBV27 to TRBJ1-2, with D perhaps matching TRBD1 (6 bases). CDR3 size: 17 residues. Germline values: CDR1 MNHEY, CDR2 SMNVEV (reference sequence). V lost 3 bases and J 2 bases, leaving 19 bases between the germline ends. The CDR3 DNA sequence: TGTGCCAGCAGTTTCTTGGGGGCTCAGGGGATAAACTATGGCTACACCTTC. Translation: CASSFLGAQGINYGYTF.

To note about this clone: Additional DNA sequences in this sample encode the identical CDR3. The chain links TRBV20-1 to TRBJ1-1, with a tentative D call TRBD1 (5 bases). The germline V gene has CDR1 DFQATT and CDR2 SNEGSKA (reference sequence). This CDR3 comprises 11 residues. With 5 bases removed from V and 3 bases from J, the gap between germline ends came to 7 bases. In nucleotides, the CDR3 is TGCAGTGCTCTGACAGACACTGAAGCTTTCTTT. Translation gives CSALTDTEAFF.

The chain uses TRBV3-1 (or the pseudogene TRBV3-2) and TRBJ1-2; TRBD1 is a possible D gene (5 bases). CDR3 length: 13 amino acids. The germline CDR1 and CDR2 sequences are LGHDT and YNNKEL (reference sequence). Trimming shortened V by 0 bases and J by 7 bases, and 9 bases separated the two germline ends. The CDR3: CASSQDRASGYTF. As DNA, the CDR3 is TGTGCCAGCAGCCAAGACAGGGCGTCTGGCTACACCTTC.

The sample holds a few counts of this clone. The chain combines TRBV4-3 with TRBJ1-1, with a possible D match to TRBD1 (5 bases). CDR1 LGHNA and CDR2 YSLEER come from the germline V gene. Trimming stripped 1 base from V and 4 bases from J, with 16 bases between. This CDR3 is 16 amino acids long. This CDR3 reads CASSQVGGGKATEAFF. The CDR3, as DNA: TGCGCCAGCAGCCAAGTTGGGGGGGGAAAAGCCACTGAAGCTTTCTTT.

V and J are TRBV5-1 and TRBJ1-1, with D possibly being TRBD1 (6 bases). V was trimmed by 5 bases and J by 3 bases, leaving 20 bases between them. Germline V gene sequence: CDR1 SGHRS, CDR2 YFSETQ. The CDR3 is 16 residues long. In DNA form, the CDR3 reads TGCGCCAGCAGGGGATACTTCAGGGGTCGGGACACTGAAGCTTTCTTT. Protein: CASRGYFRGRDTEAFF.

V is TRBV28 and J is TRBJ1-4; possibly TRBD1 for D (5 bases). Germline CDR1 MDHEN, CDR2 SYDVKM. V was pared by 10 bases and J by 2 bases, with 17 bases between. This CDR3 has 15 residues. The CDR3 nucleotides are TGTGCCATCTTGAACCGCAGGGCTACTAATGAAAAACTGTTTTTT. Protein: CAILNRRATNEKLFF.

CDR3 protein: CASSFPGLTYGYTF. For the CDR3, the DNA is TGTGCCAGCAGTTTTCCTGGACTGACCTATGGCTACACCTTC. The J gene is TRBJ1-2, the V gene TRBV28; D gene unclear. This CDR3 region has 14 residues. Germline CDR1 and CDR2: MDHEN and SYDVKM. V lost 3 bases to trimming and J lost 4 bases, with 12 bases between them.

V and J are TRBV24-1 and TRBJ2-3; 8 positions agree with TRBD1. Per germline, CDR1 KGHDR and CDR2 SFDVKD. The CDR3 totals 15 residues. J gave up 1 base and V 4 bases, and 3 bases lay outside the gene matches. The CDR3 sequence is CATSDLGQGTDTQYF. The CDR3, as DNA: TGTGCCACCAGTGACTTGGGACAGGGCACAGATACGCAGTATTTT.

V is TRBV15 and J is TRBJ1-1, with 7 nucleotides matching TRBD1. With 4 bases clipped from V and 0 bases from J, the junction kept 8 bases outside the gene matches. CDR3 length: 16 amino acids. Germline V CDR1 and CDR2: LNHNV, YYDKDF (reference sequence). CDR3 sequence: CATSKRRDSLNTEAFF. DNA for the CDR3: TGTGCCACCAGCAAAAGAAGGGACAGTCTGAACACTGAAGCTTTCTTT.

CDR3 DNA: TGCGCCAGCAGCCAAGGAGTGGGACTAGGCATTGAGCAGTTCTTC. This translates into CASSQGVGLGIEQFF. The chain links TRBV4-3 to TRBJ2-1; 8 bases are a match to TRBD2. The germline gives CDR1 LGHNA, CDR2 YSLEER. V lost 1 base and J lost 9; bases outside the gene matches: 8. The CDR3 extends over 15 amino acids.

The chain is built from TRBV6-5 and TRBJ2-2; 7 bases are a match to TRBD2. CDR1 and CDR2 (germline): MNHEY, SVGAGI. The CDR3 spans 14 residues. J gave up 3 bases and V 7 bases, and 5 bases lay outside the gene matches. As DNA, the CDR3 is TGTGCCAGCACCCGCGGGGGACACACCGGGGAGCTGTTTTTT. Translated: CASTRGGHTGELFF.

The chain recombines TRBV7-9 with TRBJ1-1, with 7 positions matching TRBD1. The V and J ends lost 7 bases and 2 bases, in that order; junction bases with no gene match: 10. CDR1 is SEHNR and CDR2 is FQNEAQ in the germline V gene (reference sequence). The CDR3 runs to 15 residues. The CDR3 here is CASIGDRASNTEAFF. The CDR3 bases are TGTGCCAGCATAGGAGACAGGGCCTCCAACACTGAAGCTTTCTTT.

The chain links TRBV3-1 (or the pseudogene TRBV3-2) to TRBJ2-5, with a tentative D call TRBD1 (6 bases). V was trimmed by 3 bases and J by 0 bases, leaving 17 bases between them. CDR3 size: 17 residues. Germline V gene lookup returns CDR1 LGHDT and CDR2 YNNKEL (reference sequence). CDR3 nucleotides: TGTGCCAGCAGCCAGAAGACGGGACACCTGTACCAAGAGACCCAGTACTTC. Protein product: CASSQKTGHLYQETQYF.

The gene calls are TRBV6-1 and TRBJ2-5, with 7 bases that match TRBD2. The CDR3 is made up of 15 amino acids. With 6 bases clipped from V and 2 bases from J, the junction kept 9 bases outside the gene matches. The germline CDR1 and CDR2 sequences are MNHNS and SASEGT. CDR3 loop: CASRHYGTTQETQYF. Written as DNA, the CDR3 is TGTGCCAGCAGGCACTACGGGACTACGCAAGAGACCCAGTACTTC.

V usage is TRBV9 and J usage is TRBJ2-1; 7 bases map to TRBD2. Per the germline V gene, CDR1 is SGDLS and CDR2 is YYNGEE. The CDR3 sequence is 15 residues long. The junction had 6 bases not matched to a gene; V was cut back by 4 bases and J by 2 bases. The chain's CDR3 is CASSPQRGTYNEQFF. The DNA of the CDR3 is TGTGCCAGCAGCCCCCAGCGGGGCACCTACAATGAGCAGTTCTTC.

This chain connects TRBV21-1 to TRBJ1-4. TRBV21-1 is annotated as a pseudogene. The CDR3 is 15 residues long. The chain's CDR3 is CASSPWIYRDEKLFF. The CDR3 nucleotides are TGTGCCAGCAGCCCCTGGATCTATCGGGATGAAAAACTGTTTTTT.

V gene TRBV20-1 combines with J gene TRBJ2-2, with D perhaps TRBD2 (5 bases). CDR1 is DFQATT and CDR2 is SNEGSKA in the germline V gene (reference sequence). This CDR3 contains 11 residues. Trimming shortened V by 3 bases and J by 8 bases, and 7 bases separated the two germline ends. CDR3 bases: TGCAGTGCTAGCCCGGGGGGGGAGCTGTTTTTT. Translated: CSASPGGELFF.

The chain combines TRBV5-1 with TRBJ2-7, with D possibly being TRBD2 (5 bases). Trimming shortened V by 0 bases and J by 1 base, and 8 bases separated the two germline ends. Germline CDR1 and CDR2: SGHRS and YFSETQ. CDR3 length: 14 residues. This CDR3 is CASSLVQRSYEQYF. For the CDR3, the DNA is TGCGCCAGCAGCTTGGTACAGCGGTCCTACGAGCAGTACTTC.

The V and J genes are TRBV7-2 and TRBJ2-3; D might be TRBD1 (6 bases). Germline CDR1 and CDR2: SGHTA and FQGNSA. The CDR3 loop spans 15 amino acids. Trimming removed 2 bases at V and 0 bases at J, with 9 bases between. DNA of the CDR3: TGTGCCAGCAGCTTAAGACAGGCTAGCACAGATACGCAGTATTTT. Amino acid sequence: CASSLRQASTDTQYF.

The genes are TRBV18 and TRBJ2-7, with 11 nucleotides matching TRBD2. Germline CDR1 and CDR2: KGHSH and LQKENI. This CDR3 has 14 amino acids. With V trimmed by 5 bases and J by 2 bases, 2 bases remained unmatched. CDR3 loop: CASSGTSGTYEQYF. CDR3 nucleotide sequence: TGTGCCAGCTCAGGGACTAGCGGTACCTACGAGCAGTACTTC.

V and J are TRBV15 and TRBJ1-1, with 7 bases fitting TRBD1. The CDR3 consists of 12 residues. J was trimmed by 6 bases and V by 2 bases; bases with no gene match: 0. Looked up from germline, CDR1 is LNHNV and CDR2 is YYDKDF (reference sequence). The CDR3 nucleotides are TGTGCCACCAGCAGACAGGGGGCTGAAGCTTTCTTT. Its protein product is CATSRQGAEAFF.

This clone is a singleton in its sample. The chain is built from TRBV2 and TRBJ2-3; TRBD2 matches at 11 bases. Germline V gene lookup returns CDR1 SNHLY and CDR2 FYNNEI. V was clipped by 5 bases and J by 4 bases; unmatched bases: 5. CDR3 length: 15 residues. CDR3 sequence: CASSPTSGGADTQYF. CDR3 nucleotides: TGTGCCAGCAGTCCAACTAGCGGGGGTGCAGATACGCAGTATTTT.